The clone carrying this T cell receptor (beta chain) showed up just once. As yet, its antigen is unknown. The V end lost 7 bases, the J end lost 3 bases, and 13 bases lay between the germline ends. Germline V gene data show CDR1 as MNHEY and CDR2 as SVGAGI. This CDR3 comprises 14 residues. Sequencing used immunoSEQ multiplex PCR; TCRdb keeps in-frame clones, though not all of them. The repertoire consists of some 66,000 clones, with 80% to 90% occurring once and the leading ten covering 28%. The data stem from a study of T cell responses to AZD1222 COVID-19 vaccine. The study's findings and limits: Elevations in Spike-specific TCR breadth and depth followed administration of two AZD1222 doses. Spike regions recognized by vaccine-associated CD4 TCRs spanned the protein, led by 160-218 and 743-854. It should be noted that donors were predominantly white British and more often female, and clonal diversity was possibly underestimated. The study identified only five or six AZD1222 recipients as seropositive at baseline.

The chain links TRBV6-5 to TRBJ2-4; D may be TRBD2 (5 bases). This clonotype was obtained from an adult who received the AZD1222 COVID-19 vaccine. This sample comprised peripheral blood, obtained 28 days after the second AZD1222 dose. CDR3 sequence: CASMKGDLKNIQYF. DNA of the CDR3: TGTGCCAGCATGAAGGGAGATCTCAAAAACATTCAGTACTTC.